This T cell receptor beta chain was observed in a study of CD8 T cells in ankylosing spondylitis. Study results and limitations: One TCR beta motif, made up of under ten highly homologous variants, appeared characteristic of ankylosing spondylitis blood. Clones linked to disease, bearing a CD8+ phenotype, were relatively rare in peripheral blood.

Regarding this clonotype: Its antigen is not known.

MiXCR was run by TCRdb on the 5' RACE reads, yielding one entry per CDR3 protein. The table has 300,000 to 350,000 distinct CDR3 sequences, roughly 14% seen once. The sequence was collected from a male donor with ankylosing spondylitis or in good health (not recorded which). Sequencing was done on a sample of blood, either unsorted or a sorted T cell fraction (not recorded which).

The chain's CDR3 is CASSLTEGLYGYTF. The CDR3 DNA is TGCGCCAGCAGCTTGACCGAGGGGCTCTATGGCTACACCTTC. The genes are TRBV5-1 and TRBJ1-2; D might be TRBD1 (5 bases). V was trimmed by 1 base and J by 4 bases, leaving 11 bases between them. There are 14 residues in the CDR3. The germline V gene has CDR1 SGHRS and CDR2 YFSETQ.